This T cell receptor beta chain was retrieved from a study of shared clonotypes between healthy human individuals. For the study at large: Each donor contributed plates that comprised three CD4 naive, three CD4 memory, two CD8 naive and one CD8 memory. The study's findings and limits: In a few donors, roughly 5.2% of naive CD4 clonotypes appeared in common. Expectations were that clonotype sharing among donors would be affected by sequencing depth.

The CDR3 totals 17 residues. The V gene's germline CDR1 is LNHDA and CDR2 SQIVND (reference sequence). Trimming cost V 5 bases and J 0 bases; bases outside gene matches: 9. A CD45RA-negative memory subset and a CD45RA+ naive subset were separated from the CD4+ cells. Assay used: immunoSEQ multiplex PCR; TCRdb lists only in-frame clones, some missing. The sample records about 2.4 million clones, approximately 90% being singletons. A remark on this clone: Its target is unknown.

The chain combines TRBV19 with TRBJ2-4, with TRBD1 matching 8 bases. The receptor comes from a man aged 18-30 years in good health. The sequencing sample was made of naive CD4+ T cells sorted from blood. The sample's subset: CD45RA+ positively selected. The CDR3 reads CASSPGGQGLAKNIQYF. CDR3 sequence (DNA): TGTGCCAGTAGTCCCGGCGGACAGGGACTAGCCAAAAACATTCAGTACTTC.